This TCR beta chain comes out of a study of CD8 T cells in ankylosing spondylitis. Study-level findings and limits: In ankylosing spondylitis blood, a motif of roughly eight highly homologous TCR beta variants appeared characteristic. Disease-associated clones were reportedly significantly overrepresented in matched ankylosing spondylitis synovial fluid.

Using quantitative 5'-RACE with molecular barcodes, the authors made TCR beta libraries. One entry per CDR3 protein, called by TCRdb with MiXCR from the 5' RACE reads. The sample lists about 750,000 distinct CDR3 sequences; roughly 20% were seen once. This clonotype was seen more than once but under ten times. No antigen is known for it. The germline V gene encodes CDR1 ENHRY and CDR2 SYGVKD. V lost 0 bases and J lost 2, with 11 bases in between. The CDR3 runs 15 residues. The J gene is TRBJ2-7, the V gene TRBV10-3; D uncertain. Sequencing input: blood, either unsorted or a sorted T cell fraction (not recorded which). This TCR was sampled from a male donor with ankylosing spondylitis. This CDR3 is CAISESATNPYEQYF. CDR3 DNA sequence: TGTGCCATCAGTGAGTCGGCGACGAACCCCTACGAGCAGTACTTC.